These 9 T cell receptor beta chains share one sample of origin, sequenced in a study of blood T cell repertoires in COVID-19. TCRdb's table, derived via immunoSEQ multiplex PCR, lists solely in-frame clones and lacks some. Of 200,000 to 300,000 clones in the sample, roughly 90% were seen once. The material sequenced was PBMCs or T cells enriched from blood (not recorded which). The receptor set was obtained from a woman in her twenties or thirties with acute COVID-19.

CDR3 region: CASSEFLGGRNIQYF. The CDR3, as DNA: TGTGCCAGCAGTGAATTTTTAGGGGGACGCAACATTCAGTACTTC. The V and J genes are TRBV25-1 and TRBJ2-4, with a weak D call TRBD1 (6 bases). This CDR3 spans 15 amino acids. V lost 1 base, J lost 7 bases, and 14 bases lay in between. Germline V gene data show CDR1 as MGHDK and CDR2 as SYGVNS.

The rearrangement links TRBV4-1 to TRBJ2-7; 7 bases are shared with TRBD1. The CDR3 consists of 15 residues. CDR1 MGHRA and CDR2 YSYEKL come from the germline V gene. Unmatched junction bases numbered 7, after V lost 0 bases and J lost 5 bases. The chain's CDR3 is CASSQERQGTDEQYF. CDR3 in DNA: TGCGCCAGCAGCCAAGAAAGGCAGGGGACAGACGAGCAGTACTTC.

A few counts support this clone. The rearrangement joins TRBV6-6 to TRBJ2-2, with a weak D call TRBD2 (6 bases). The CDR3 is made up of 15 amino acids. The V gene's germline CDR1 is MNHNY and CDR2 SVGAGI (reference sequence). Trimming shortened V by 7 bases and J by 6 bases, and 18 bases separated the two germline ends. CDR3 amino acids: CASKSSGEDSGELFF. Written as DNA, the CDR3 is TGTGCCAGCAAATCATCGGGGGAGGATTCCGGGGAGCTGTTTTTT.

The gene calls are TRBV6-5 and TRBJ1-1; D not certain. The CDR3 spans 15 residues. Germline CDR1 MNHEY, CDR2 SVGAGI. V gave up 6 bases and J gave up 2 bases, with 16 bases separating them. The CDR3, as DNA: TGTGCCAGCAGCGTGGCATTCAGTGTTAACACTGAAGCTTTCTTT. It encodes CASSVAFSVNTEAFF.

The gene calls are TRBV18 and TRBJ1-4; D gene ambiguous. Trimming left V 1 base short and J 6 bases short, with 9 bases between. This CDR3 has 14 amino acids. Germline V gene sequence: CDR1 KGHSH, CDR2 LQKENI. The CDR3 region is CASSPQGGDEKLFF. The CDR3 region has the DNA TGTGCCAGCTCACCACAGGGAGGTGATGAAAAACTGTTTTTT.

The chain employs TRBV10-3 and TRBJ1-2, with D possibly matching TRBD1 (5 bases). CDR1 and CDR2 from the germline V gene are ENHRY and SYGVKD. V was cut by 6 bases and J by 7 bases, with 15 bases left in between. There are 13 residues in the CDR3. This chain's CDR3 is CAISSGLRGGYTF. In DNA, the CDR3 is TGTGCCATCAGCTCGGGACTCCGAGGTGGCTACACCTTC.

The genes are TRBV6-6 and TRBJ1-1; possible D gene TRBD1, 5 bases. This CDR3 region has 12 residues. V gave up 8 bases and J gave up 4 bases, with 11 bases separating them. The germline V gene encodes CDR1 MNHNY and CDR2 SVGAGI (reference sequence). The CDR3 region is CASGGGGTEAFF. The CDR3, as DNA: TGTGCCAGCGGTGGGGGGGGCACTGAAGCTTTCTTT.

The chain recombines TRBV11-2 with TRBJ2-1; TRBD2 aligns across 12 bases. Germline values: CDR1 SGHAT, CDR2 FQNNGV. This CDR3 has 20 residues. V lost 0 bases and J lost 3; bases outside the gene matches: 12. CDR3 loop: CASSLDRLAGGPVRYNEQFF. CDR3 sequence (DNA): TGTGCCAGCAGCTTAGATCGGCTAGCGGGGGGGCCCGTTCGCTACAATGAGCAGTTCTTC.

The chain joins TRBV19 to TRBJ1-2, with D uncertain. The germline gives CDR1 LNHDA, CDR2 SQIVND (reference sequence). Trimming left V 3 bases short and J 2 bases short, with 10 bases between. This CDR3 is built from 14 residues. CDR3 protein: CASSISDFNYGYTF. DNA of the CDR3: TGTGCCAGTAGTATCTCCGACTTCAACTATGGCTACACCTTC. Variable domain in full (rest from reference TRBV19 and TRBJ1-2): DGGITQSPKYLFRKEGQNVTLSCEQNLNHDAMYWYRQDPGQGLRLIYYSQIVNDFQKGDIAEGYSVSREKKESFPLTVTSAQKNPTAFYLCASSISDFNYGYTFGSGTRLTVV.